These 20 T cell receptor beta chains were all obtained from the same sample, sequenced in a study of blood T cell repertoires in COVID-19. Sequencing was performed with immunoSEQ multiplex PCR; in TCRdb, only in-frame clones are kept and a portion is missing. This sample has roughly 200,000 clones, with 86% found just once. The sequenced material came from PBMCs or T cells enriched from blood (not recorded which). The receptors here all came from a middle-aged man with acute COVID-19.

The CDR3 loop reads CATSDWTEHGYTF. The CDR3 DNA is TGTGCCACCAGTGATTGGACAGAGCATGGCTACACCTTC. The genes are TRBV24-1 and TRBJ1-2; D is perhaps TRBD1 (6 bases). This CDR3 is built from 13 residues. Germline loops: CDR1 KGHDR, CDR2 SFDVKD. V was trimmed by 2 bases and J by 6 bases, leaving 9 bases between them.

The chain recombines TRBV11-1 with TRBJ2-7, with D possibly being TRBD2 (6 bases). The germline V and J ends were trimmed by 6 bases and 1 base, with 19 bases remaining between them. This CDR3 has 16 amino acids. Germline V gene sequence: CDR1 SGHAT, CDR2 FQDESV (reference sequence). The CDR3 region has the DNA TGTGCCAGCAGTCCCAGGGCGGGACCAACGTCCTACGAGCAGTACTTC. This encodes CASSPRAGPTSYEQYF. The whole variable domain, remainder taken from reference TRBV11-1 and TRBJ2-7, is EAEVAQSPRYKITEKSQAVAFWCDPISGHATLYWYRQILGQGPELLVQFQDESVVDDSQLPKDRFSAERLKGVDSTLKIQPAELGDSAMYLCASSPRAGPTSYEQYFGPGTRLTVT.

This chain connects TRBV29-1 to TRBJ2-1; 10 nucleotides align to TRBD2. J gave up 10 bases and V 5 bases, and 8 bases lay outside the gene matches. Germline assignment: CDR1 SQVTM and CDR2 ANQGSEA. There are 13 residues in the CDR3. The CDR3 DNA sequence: TGCAGCGTTATAGCGGGAGGTGCTGGGGAGCAGTTCTTC. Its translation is CSVIAGGAGEQFF.

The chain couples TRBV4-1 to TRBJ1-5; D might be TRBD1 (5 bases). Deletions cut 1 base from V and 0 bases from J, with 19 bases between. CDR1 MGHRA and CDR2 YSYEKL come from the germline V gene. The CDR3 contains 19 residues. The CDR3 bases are TGCGCCAGCAGCCAAGTCATCGCCCTGGGGCAGACTAGCAATCAGCCCCAGCATTTT. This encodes CASSQVIALGQTSNQPQHF.

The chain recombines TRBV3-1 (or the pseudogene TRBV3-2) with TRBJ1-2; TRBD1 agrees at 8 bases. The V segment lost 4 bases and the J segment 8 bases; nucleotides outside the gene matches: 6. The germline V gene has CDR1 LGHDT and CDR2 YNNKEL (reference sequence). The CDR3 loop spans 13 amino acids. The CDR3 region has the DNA TGTGCCAGCAGCCGGACAGGGCAAGGAGGCTACACCTTC. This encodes CASSRTGQGGYTF.

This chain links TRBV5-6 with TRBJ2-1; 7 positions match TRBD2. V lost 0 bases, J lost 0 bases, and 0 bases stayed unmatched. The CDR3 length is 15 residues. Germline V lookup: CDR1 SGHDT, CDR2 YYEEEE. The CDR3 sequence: CASSLGTSSYNEQFF. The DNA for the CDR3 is TGTGCCAGCAGCTTGGGGACTAGCTCCTACAATGAGCAGTTCTTC.

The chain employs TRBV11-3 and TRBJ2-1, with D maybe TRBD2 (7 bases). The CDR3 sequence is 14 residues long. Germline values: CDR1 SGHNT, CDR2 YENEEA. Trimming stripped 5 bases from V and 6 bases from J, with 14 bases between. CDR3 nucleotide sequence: TGTGCCAGCAGCCCCGGCGGGGGCAGCAATGAGCAGTTCTTC. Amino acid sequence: CASSPGGGSNEQFF.

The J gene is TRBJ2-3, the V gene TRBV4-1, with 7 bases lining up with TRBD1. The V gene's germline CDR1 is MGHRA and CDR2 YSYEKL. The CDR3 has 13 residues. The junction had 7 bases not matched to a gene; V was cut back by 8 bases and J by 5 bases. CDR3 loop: CASRPTGVDTQYF. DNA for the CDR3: TGCGCCAGCCGGCCCACAGGGGTAGATACGCAGTATTTT.

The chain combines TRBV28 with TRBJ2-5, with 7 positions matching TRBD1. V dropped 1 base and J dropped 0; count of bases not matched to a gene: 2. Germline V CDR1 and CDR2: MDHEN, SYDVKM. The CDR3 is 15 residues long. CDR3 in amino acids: CASSLLGTDQETQYF. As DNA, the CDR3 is TGTGCCAGCAGTTTATTAGGGACAGACCAAGAGACCCAGTACTTC.

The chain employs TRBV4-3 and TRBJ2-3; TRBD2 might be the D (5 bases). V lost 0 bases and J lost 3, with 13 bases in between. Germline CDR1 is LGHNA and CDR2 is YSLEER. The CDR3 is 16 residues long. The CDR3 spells CASSQDLGDWTDTQYF. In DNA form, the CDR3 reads TGCGCCAGCAGCCAAGATCTCGGGGATTGGACAGATACGCAGTATTTT.

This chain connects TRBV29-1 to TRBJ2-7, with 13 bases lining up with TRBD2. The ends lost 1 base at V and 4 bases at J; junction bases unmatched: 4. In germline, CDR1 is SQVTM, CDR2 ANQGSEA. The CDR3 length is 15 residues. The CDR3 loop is CSVEATSGRRYEQYF. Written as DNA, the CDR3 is TGCAGCGTTGAAGCGACTAGCGGGAGGAGGTACGAGCAGTACTTC.

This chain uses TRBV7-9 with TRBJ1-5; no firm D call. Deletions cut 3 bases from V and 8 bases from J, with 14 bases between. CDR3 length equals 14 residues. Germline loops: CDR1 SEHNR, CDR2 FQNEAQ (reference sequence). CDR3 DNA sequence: TGTGCCAGCAGCTTTGCGGGGTTATTGGAGCCCCAGCATTTT. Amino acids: CASSFAGLLEPQHF.

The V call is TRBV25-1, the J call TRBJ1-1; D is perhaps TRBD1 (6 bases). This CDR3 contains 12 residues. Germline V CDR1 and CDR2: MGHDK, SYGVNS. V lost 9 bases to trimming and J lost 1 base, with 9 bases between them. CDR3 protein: CASQGPNTEAFF. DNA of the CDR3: TGTGCCAGTCAGGGGCCGAACACTGAAGCTTTCTTT.

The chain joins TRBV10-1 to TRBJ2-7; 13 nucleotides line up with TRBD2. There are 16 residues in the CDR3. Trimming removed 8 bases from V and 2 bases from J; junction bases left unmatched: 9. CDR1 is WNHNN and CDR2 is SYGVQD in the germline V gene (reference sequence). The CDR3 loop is CASLSLAGGDTYEQYF. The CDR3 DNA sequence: TGCGCCAGCCTATCACTAGCGGGAGGGGACACCTACGAGCAGTACTTC.

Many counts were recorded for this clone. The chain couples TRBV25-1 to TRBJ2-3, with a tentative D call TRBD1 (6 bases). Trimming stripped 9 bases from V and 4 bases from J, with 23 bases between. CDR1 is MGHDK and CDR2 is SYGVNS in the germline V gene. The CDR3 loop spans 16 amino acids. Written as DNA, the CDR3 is TGTGCCAGTGAACCGGGACAAGGATTAAGTCCAGATACGCAGTATTTT. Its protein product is CASEPGQGLSPDTQYF.

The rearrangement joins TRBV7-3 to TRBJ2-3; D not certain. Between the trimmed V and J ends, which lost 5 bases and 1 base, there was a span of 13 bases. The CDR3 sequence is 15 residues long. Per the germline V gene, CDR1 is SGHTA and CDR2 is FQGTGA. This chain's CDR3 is CASSTSKRGTDTQYF. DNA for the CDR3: TGTGCCAGCAGCACCTCTAAGCGTGGCACAGATACGCAGTATTTT.

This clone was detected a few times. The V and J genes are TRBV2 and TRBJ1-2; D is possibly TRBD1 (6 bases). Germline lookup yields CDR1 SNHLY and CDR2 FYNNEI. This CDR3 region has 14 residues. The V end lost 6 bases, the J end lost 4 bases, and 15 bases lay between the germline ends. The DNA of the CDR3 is TGTGCCAGCAGCAACACGGACAGAGGCTATGGCTACACCTTC. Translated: CASSNTDRGYGYTF.

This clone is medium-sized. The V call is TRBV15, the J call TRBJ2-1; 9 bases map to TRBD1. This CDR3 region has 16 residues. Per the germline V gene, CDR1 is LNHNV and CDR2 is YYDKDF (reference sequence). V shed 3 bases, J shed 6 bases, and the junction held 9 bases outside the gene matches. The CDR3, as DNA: TGTGCCACCAGCAGGGAAACCGGGACAGGGTTCAATGAGCAGTTCTTC. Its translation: CATSRETGTGFNEQFF.

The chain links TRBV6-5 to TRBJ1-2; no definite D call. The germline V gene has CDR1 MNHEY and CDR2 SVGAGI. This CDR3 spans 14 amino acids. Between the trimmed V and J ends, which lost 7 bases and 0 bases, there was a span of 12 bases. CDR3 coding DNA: TGTGCCAGCACCCTAAGGCGGGCTAACTATGGCTACACCTTC. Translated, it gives CASTLRRANYGYTF.

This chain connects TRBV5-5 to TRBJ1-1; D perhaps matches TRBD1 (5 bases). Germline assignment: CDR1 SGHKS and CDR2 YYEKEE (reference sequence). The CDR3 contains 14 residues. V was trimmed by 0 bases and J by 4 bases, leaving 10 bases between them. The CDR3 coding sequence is TGTGCCAGCAGCTTGGGACAGATTAGCACTGAAGCTTTCTTT. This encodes CASSLGQISTEAFF. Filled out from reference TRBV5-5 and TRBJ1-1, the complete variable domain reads DAGVTQSPTHLIKTRGQQVTLRCSPISGHKSVSWYQQVLGQGPQFIFQYYEKEERGRGNFPDRFSARQFPNYSSELNVNALLLGDSALYLCASSLGQISTEAFFGQGTRLTVV.